This TCR beta chain was captured by sequencing in a study of blood T cells in healthy people across ages. About the study: Template switching caught about one barcoded beta molecule for each two T cells.

A second PCR, run for about 7 to 11 cycles, used a sample-barcoded 5' primer plus a J-beta primer mix. TCRdb re-analysed the 5' RACE reads in MiXCR, keeping a single row per CDR3 protein. Of under 1,100,000 distinct CDR3 sequences listed, approximately 26% are singletons. Trimming left V 6 bases short and J 0 bases short, with 9 bases between. The CDR3 is 15 amino acids. This clonotype was recorded a few times. This sample was shared with a second study, whose subject was T cells of mothers and their children. As that report states: The M1S primer of the second PCR added sample barcodes and 2-4 random nucleotides. Regardless of relatedness, pairs show thymic selection shaping TCR recombination output in a similar manner.

V gene TRBV12-3 or TRBV12-4 combines with J gene TRBJ2-6; D unclear. Sequenced input: blood. The TCR was taken from a girl aged 2-10 years in good health. CDR3 residues: CASRPKSSGANVLTF. CDR3 DNA sequence: TGTGCCAGCAGACCCAAAAGCTCTGGGGCCAACGTCCTGACTTTC.